This passage covers 25 T cell receptor beta chains from one sample sequenced in a study of cytomegalovirus exposure and HLA in healthy donors. The PCR had 60 Vbeta and 13 Jbeta primers. Only in-frame clones appear in the TCRdb table, and some are missing; sequencing was by immunoSEQ multiplex PCR. The table lists some 70,000 clones, roughly 84% of them singletons. Material for sequencing was PBMCs. These receptors originate from a woman in her forties or fifties in good health and CMV-seronegative.

This clone showed up just once. V and J are TRBV7-3 and TRBJ2-3, with TRBD2 matching 10 bases. Looked up from germline, CDR1 is SGHTA and CDR2 is FQGTGA. This CDR3 has 16 residues. With V trimmed by 4 bases and J by 0 bases, 4 bases remained unmatched. The CDR3 DNA sequence: TGTGCCAGCAGCTCTAGGACTAGCGGTAGCACAGATACGCAGTATTTT. Protein product: CASSSRTSGSTDTQYF.

CDR3 in DNA: TGTGCCAGCAGCCACCCATCACAGGGACGCGACGAGCAGTACTTC. This sequence encodes CASSHPSQGRDEQYF. V usage is TRBV27 and J usage is TRBJ2-7; a weak D match, TRBD1 (6 bases). V dropped 6 bases and J dropped 5 bases, with 20 bases sitting between them. The CDR3 is made up of 15 amino acids. The germline gives CDR1 MNHEY, CDR2 SMNVEV (reference sequence).

This clone was recorded only once. The J gene is TRBJ2-7, the V gene TRBV2; TRBD2 agrees at 10 bases. V lost 6 bases, J lost 2 bases, and 7 bases stayed unmatched. Germline lookup yields CDR1 SNHLY and CDR2 FYNNEI. This CDR3 is 15 amino acids long. CDR3 amino acids: CASSARTSGPYEQYF. CDR3 nucleotides: TGTGCCAGCAGCGCACGGACTAGCGGTCCCTACGAGCAGTACTTC.

This clone was recorded only once. V and J are TRBV7-9 and TRBJ2-5, with D possibly being TRBD1 (6 bases). V dropped 5 bases and J dropped 1 base, with 8 bases sitting between them. The CDR3 length is 13 residues. Germline-derived CDR1 and CDR2 are SEHNR and FQNEAQ (reference sequence). CDR3 protein: CASSLDSQETQYF. Written as DNA, the CDR3 is TGTGCCAGCAGCCTGGACAGCCAAGAGACCCAGTACTTC.

The chain joins TRBV27 to TRBJ1-1; D is undetermined. V lost 7 bases to trimming and J lost 5 bases, with 8 bases between them. Germline V gene sequence: CDR1 MNHEY, CDR2 SMNVEV (reference sequence). The CDR3 runs 11 residues. CDR3 DNA: TGTGCCAGCATCGGGTATACTGAAGCTTTCTTT. Protein product: CASIGYTEAFF.

The chain couples TRBV6-5 to TRBJ1-4; 9 bases line up with TRBD1. Germline-derived CDR1 and CDR2 are MNHEY and SVGAGI. This CDR3 comprises 15 residues. The V and J ends lost 5 bases and 9 bases, in that order; junction bases with no gene match: 10. The CDR3 nucleotides read TGTGCCAGCAGTCCCCCGGGACAGGGTCTAAAAAAACTGTTTTTT. It yields the protein CASSPPGQGLKKLFF.

The J gene is TRBJ1-2, the V gene TRBV13, with D unclear. The CDR3 is 14 residues long. Trimming took off 5 bases at V and 4 bases at J, with 14 bases between the two ends. Germline V CDR1 and CDR2: PRHDT, FYEKMQ (reference sequence). The CDR3 is CASSRRDGIYGYTF. As DNA, the CDR3 is TGTGCCAGCAGCAGACGAGACGGGATCTATGGCTACACCTTC.

This rearrangement joins TRBV7-8 to TRBJ2-7; possible D gene TRBD1, 5 bases. The CDR3 loop spans 14 amino acids. Germline V gene sequence: CDR1 SGHVS, CDR2 FQNEAQ. The germline V and J ends were trimmed by 1 base and 6 bases, with 13 bases remaining between them. CDR3 region: CASSLGGRVSEQYV. As DNA, the CDR3 is TGTGCCAGCAGCTTAGGAGGCAGGGTCAGCGAGCAGTACGTC.

The rearrangement uses TRBV29-1 and TRBJ1-1, with 7 bases identical to TRBD1. This CDR3 comprises 13 residues. CDR1 and CDR2 from the germline V gene are SQVTM and ANQGSEA. V was pared by 0 bases and J by 5 bases, with 3 bases of the junction left unmatched. For the CDR3, the DNA is TGCAGCGTTGAAGAAACAGGGGCGACTGAAGCTTTCTTT. It codes for CSVEETGATEAFF. Full variable domain (outside the CDR3, taken from reference TRBV29-1 and TRBJ1-1): SAVISQKPSRDICQRGTSLTIQCQVDSQVTMMFWYRQQPGQSLTLIATANQGSEATYESGFVIDKFPISRPNLTFSTLTVSNMSPEDSSIYLCSVEETGATEAFFGQGTRLTVV.

V is TRBV19 and J is TRBJ1-1, with D perhaps TRBD1 (6 bases). This CDR3 region has 15 residues. Germline CDR1 reads LNHDA; CDR2 reads SQIVND (reference sequence). The ends were cut back, 10 bases at V and 0 bases at J, with 18 bases in the middle. The CDR3 region is CATGGDTHMNTEAFF. CDR3 DNA sequence: TGTGCCACTGGGGGGGACACCCACATGAACACTGAAGCTTTCTTT. The variable domain in full, completed from reference TRBV19 and TRBJ1-1, reads DGGITQSPKYLFRKEGQNVTLSCEQNLNHDAMYWYRQDPGQGLRLIYYSQIVNDFQKGDIAEGYSVSREKKESFPLTVTSAQKNPTAFYLCATGGDTHMNTEAFFGQGTRLTVV.

This clone was seen once. The chain carries TRBV5-1 and TRBJ1-5; D perhaps matches TRBD1 (6 bases). The V end was cut by 0 bases, the J end by 0 bases, with 7 bases between. This CDR3 comprises 15 residues. Germline V gene lookup returns CDR1 SGHRS and CDR2 YFSETQ. CDR3 region: CASSLGTDSNQPQHF. CDR3 nucleotide sequence: TGCGCCAGCAGCTTGGGGACAGATAGCAATCAGCCCCAGCATTTT.

This clone has a handful of counts. V is TRBV6-1 and J is TRBJ2-7; 13 bases line up with TRBD2. This CDR3 is built from 16 residues. After removal of 0 bases from V and 5 bases from J, the junction contained 4 bases not matched to a gene. The germline gives CDR1 MNHNS, CDR2 SASEGT. CDR3 loop: CASSEASGTSGDEQYF. In DNA, the CDR3 is TGTGCCAGCAGTGAAGCCTCAGGGACTAGCGGGGACGAGCAGTACTTC.

The V gene is TRBV28, the J gene TRBJ2-2, with TRBD2 matching 10 bases. J lost 2 bases, V lost 5 bases, and 5 bases had no gene match. The germline CDR1 and CDR2 sequences are MDHEN and SYDVKM. The CDR3 consists of 16 residues. CDR3 bases: TGTGCCAGCAGTGATAGCGGGAGGACCAACACCGGGGAGCTGTTTTTT. This translates into CASSDSGRTNTGELFF.

The chain combines TRBV5-4 with TRBJ1-1; 8 bases line up with TRBD1. The germline V gene encodes CDR1 SGHNT and CDR2 YYREEE (reference sequence). V lost 5 bases to trimming and J lost 1 base; unmatched junction nucleotides: 7. The CDR3 covers 15 residues. The CDR3 spells CASSPGTGTNTEAFF. The CDR3 bases are TGTGCCAGCAGTCCCGGGACAGGTACGAACACTGAAGCTTTCTTT. The whole variable domain, remainder taken from reference TRBV5-4 and TRBJ1-1, is ETGVTQSPTHLIKTRGQQVTLRCSSQSGHNTVSWYQQALGQGPQFIFQYYREEENGRGNFPPRFSGLQFPNYSSELNVNALELDDSALYLCASSPGTGTNTEAFFGQGTRLTVV.

J is TRBJ2-7 and V is TRBV27; TRBD1 aligns across 8 bases. CDR3 length: 15 amino acids. J lost 3 bases, V lost 5 bases, and 9 bases had no gene match. In germline, CDR1 is MNHEY, CDR2 SMNVEV (reference sequence). In DNA, the CDR3 is TGTGCCAGCAGTCTAGCCGGGACAGGTAACTACGAGCAGTACTTC. As protein: CASSLAGTGNYEQYF.

This chain connects TRBV7-2 to TRBJ1-1; D gene ambiguous. The germline gives CDR1 SGHTA, CDR2 FQGNSA. The CDR3 has 15 residues. Trimming cost V 1 base and J 0 bases, with 9 bases left between them. The DNA for the CDR3 is TGTGCCAGCAGCTTAGTTCTCCACATGAACACTGAAGCTTTCTTT. It translates to CASSLVLHMNTEAFF. Supplemented by reference TRBV7-2 and TRBJ1-1, the full variable domain reads GAGVSQSPSNKVTEKGKDVELRCDPISGHTALYWYRQSLGQGLEFLIYFQGNSAPDKSGLPSDRFSAERTGGSVSTLTIQRTQQEDSAVYLCASSLVLHMNTEAFFGQGTRLTVV.

The chain employs TRBV27 and TRBJ2-5; tentative D call: TRBD2 (6 bases). The CDR3 runs to 14 residues. Germline-derived CDR1 and CDR2 are MNHEY and SMNVEV (reference sequence). V was clipped by 3 bases and J by 7 bases, with 15 bases between them. Here the CDR3 reads CASSLEGLKGTQYF. As DNA, the CDR3 is TGTGCCAGCAGTTTGGAGGGATTAAAGGGGACCCAGTACTTC.

In its sample, this clone was seen a few times. The chain has TRBV4-2 and TRBJ1-1; the D is unclear. CDR3 size: 13 residues. V was shortened by 0 bases and J by 6 bases, with 8 bases between the two germline ends. Germline lookup yields CDR1 LGHNA and CDR2 YNFKEQ. In DNA form, the CDR3 reads TGTGCCAGCAGCCAAGATAGTGTCCCTGAAGCTTTCTTT. Protein sequence: CASSQDSVPEAFF.

The rearrangement links TRBV13 to TRBJ1-2; TRBD1 is a possible D gene (5 bases). V was trimmed by 1 base and J by 4 bases, leaving 13 bases between them. Germline CDR1 and CDR2: PRHDT and FYEKMQ (reference sequence). CDR3 length equals 15 residues. Written as DNA, the CDR3 is TGTGCCAGCAGCTTAGCCCCCCCGGGGGGCTATGGCTACACCTTC. Encoded protein: CASSLAPPGGYGYTF.

The chain links TRBV6-5 to TRBJ1-1; 7 nucleotides agree with TRBD1. The CDR3 covers 12 residues. Germline V lookup: CDR1 MNHEY, CDR2 SVGAGI. The ends lost 0 bases at V and 12 bases at J; junction bases unmatched: 4. The CDR3 region has the DNA TGTGCCAGCAGTTACTCAGCAGGGGGGACTTTCTTT. Its protein is CASSYSAGGTFF.

This chain links TRBV7-3 with TRBJ1-1, with D maybe TRBD1 (5 bases). Germline CDR1 SGHTA, CDR2 FQGTGA. The CDR3 is 15 amino acids. Trimming removed 4 bases from V and 0 bases from J, with 12 bases in between. The CDR3 region has the DNA TGTGCCAGCAGCTCTCCTACGGGGGTGAACACTGAAGCTTTCTTT. Amino acids: CASSSPTGVNTEAFF.

The J gene is TRBJ1-6, the V gene TRBV27, with D tentatively TRBD1 (6 bases). V was trimmed by 6 bases and J by 7 bases, leaving 13 bases between them. From germline, CDR1 is MNHEY and CDR2 SMNVEV (reference sequence). CDR3 length: 14 amino acids. CDR3 DNA sequence: TGTGCCAGCAGAATGACAGGAATGAATTCACCCCTCCACTTT. It yields the protein CASRMTGMNSPLHF.

The rearrangement links TRBV2 to TRBJ2-1; 10 nucleotides align to TRBD2. V was pared by 6 bases and J by 8 bases, with 13 bases of the junction left unmatched. Per germline, CDR1 SNHLY and CDR2 FYNNEI. The CDR3 sequence is 16 residues long. The CDR3 sequence is CASRLRASGSSDEQFF. CDR3 coding DNA: TGTGCCAGCAGGCTCAGGGCTAGCGGGAGCTCCGATGAGCAGTTCTTC.

This clone was detected only once. This chain links TRBV18 with TRBJ1-2; 9 bases are a match to TRBD1. The length of the CDR3 is 13 residues. V dropped 2 bases and J dropped 8; count of bases not matched to a gene: 3. CDR1 KGHSH and CDR2 LQKENI come from the germline V gene. Here the CDR3 DNA reads TGTGCCAGCTCACCAGGGACAGGGCGGGGCTACACCTTC. Translated, it gives CASSPGTGRGYTF.

This sequence joins TRBV4-1 and TRBJ1-1, with 8 bases that match TRBD1. CDR1 and CDR2 (germline): MGHRA, YSYEKL. V lost 1 base, J lost 6 bases, and 10 bases stayed unmatched. CDR3 size: 16 residues. The CDR3 DNA is TGCGCCAGCAGCCAAGGGGCGAGACAGGGGACGTCTGAAGCTTTCTTT. Protein: CASSQGARQGTSEAFF.